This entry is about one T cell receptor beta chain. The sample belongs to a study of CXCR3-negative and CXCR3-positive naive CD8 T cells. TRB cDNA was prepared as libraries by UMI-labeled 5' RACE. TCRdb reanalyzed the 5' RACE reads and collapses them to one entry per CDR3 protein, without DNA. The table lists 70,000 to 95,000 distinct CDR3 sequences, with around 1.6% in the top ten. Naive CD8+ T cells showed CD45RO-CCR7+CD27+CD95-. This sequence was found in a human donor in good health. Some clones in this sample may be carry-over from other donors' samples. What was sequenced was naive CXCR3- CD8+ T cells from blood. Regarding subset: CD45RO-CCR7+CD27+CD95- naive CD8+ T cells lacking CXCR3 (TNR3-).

The CDR3 region is CATSQGEGPDTQYF. The rearrangement links TRBV24-1 to TRBJ2-3. Per germline, CDR1 KGHDR and CDR2 SFDVKD. The CDR3 has 14 residues.